Listed below are T cell receptor beta chains from one sample, sequenced in a study of tumor and adjacent non-tumor tissue in lung cancer. TCRdb passed the multiplex PCR reads through MiXCR, listing each CDR3 protein once. The sample has approximately 120,000 distinct CDR3 sequences; about 63% are singletons. Sequencing used distant non-tumor lung tissue. Source of these receptors: a man in his 60s with non-small cell lung cancer. CDR3s include the opening cysteine and the closing phenylalanine or tryptophan. The D gene is left open where the match is weak. Not every row has a clone size; where given, it reads once, few, many or a size class.

size	D	J	V	DNA	CDR3
.	TRBD1	TRBJ1-6	TRBV7-8	TGTGCCAGCAGCTTTTCAGGGACAGGGGATTCACCCCTCCACTTT	CASSFSGTGDSPLHF
.	.	TRBJ1-6	TRBV4-1	TGCGCCAGTAGCCAAGTTGGTCTCCAGGATTCACCCTTCCACTTT	CASSQVGLQDSPFHF
.	.	TRBJ1-3	TRBV11-3	TGTGCCAGTCGACAAGACTCTGGAAAAACCATATATTTT	CASRQDSGKTIYF
.	.	TRBJ2-1	TRBV4-2	TGTGCCAGCGGCCCCATGCGCAGGGACAATGAGCAGTTCTTC	CASGPMRRDNEQFF
once	TRBD1	TRBJ2-7	TRBV5-1	TGCGCCAGCAGCTTGGACGGACAGGGGGCTTCTTCCTACGAGCAGTACTTC	CASSLDGQGASSYEQYF
many	.	TRBJ1-5	TRBV12-3/TRBV12-4	TGTGCCAGCAGTTTCGGTGGTAGAGGGAATCAGCCCCAGCATTTT	CASSFGGRGNQPQHF
.	TRBD1	TRBJ2-1	TRBV12-3/TRBV12-4	TGTGCTAGCAGACTACAGGGGGCCAGTTCCAATGAGCAGTTCTTC	CASRLQGASSNEQFF
.	.	TRBJ2-1	TRBV11-3	TGTGCCAGCAGCTCCCCGGGGGATGAGCCGTTCTTC	CASSSPGDEPFF
.	TRBD2	TRBJ2-2	TRBV4-2	TGTGCCAGCGGCCAGGAATTAGTGACTAGCGGGGCCGGGGAGCTGTTTTTT	CASGQELVTSGAGELFF
.	.	TRBJ2-2	TRBV5-5	TGTGCCAGCATCTTGGCAGGGTCGGCCGGGGAGTTGTTTTTT	CASILAGSAGELFF
.	.	TRBJ1-1	TRBV6-2/TRBV6-3	TGTGCCAGCAGTTACATGTCTGGGACGGGCATTGAAGCTTACTTT	CASSYMSGTGIEAYF
many	.	TRBJ2-7	TRBV5-4	TGTGCCAGCAGCCCCCAAGGCAGGGCCAGCTCCTACGAGCAGTACTTC	CASSPQGRASSYEQYF
.	.	TRBJ2-2	TRBV30	TGTGCCTGGAGTGTCGGTCAGCGGGCGCCCACCGGGGAGCTGTTTTTT	CAWSVGQRAPTGELFF
.	.	TRBJ1-1	TRBV6-2/TRBV6-3	TGTGCCAGCAGTCCTAAACAGGAAGGAGACACTGTAGCTTTCTTT	CASSPKQEGDTVAFF
once	.	TRBJ1-5	TRBV30	TGTGCCTGGGGTGTGGGCCATAGCAATCAGCCCCAGCATTTT	CAWGVGHSNQPQHF
.	.	TRBJ2-7	TRBV29-1	TGCTGCGTTGCTTGGATAGGAGGTGAGCAGTACTTC	CCVAWIGGEQYF
many	.	TRBJ2-7	TRBV25-1	TGTGCCAGCAGTGACAACGCCTACGAGCAGTACTTC	CASSDNAYEQYF